Given below is one T cell receptor beta chain in context. Its matching antigen is unknown. This sample stems from a study of brain T cells in children with intractable seizures. Study results and limitations: Viral specificity was inferred only from CDR3 similarity; HCMV serostatus was unknown. Pre- and post-surgery blood differed in depth, so pre-surgery absences may be undersampling.

V was cut by 3 bases and J by 1 base, with 10 bases left in between. CDR1 and CDR2 (germline): DFQATT, SNEGSKA (reference sequence). This CDR3 comprises 14 residues. Clones were read by immunoSEQ multiplex PCR, and TCRdb kept only the in-frame ones, dropping some. This sample has around 100,000 clones, with around 94% found just once. The sequenced cases were selected for having the highest brain T cell transcript signatures. Patients received at least one anti-epileptic drug before surgery. This rearrangement joins TRBV20-1 to TRBJ1-3; no clear D. The sequence came from a boy under two years old with hemimegalencephaly and intractable seizures. Source: peripheral blood, taken at surgery. Here the CDR3 reads CSASTPLSGNTIYF. CDR3 coding DNA: TGCAGTGCTAGTACCCCTTTATCTGGAAACACCATATATTTT.